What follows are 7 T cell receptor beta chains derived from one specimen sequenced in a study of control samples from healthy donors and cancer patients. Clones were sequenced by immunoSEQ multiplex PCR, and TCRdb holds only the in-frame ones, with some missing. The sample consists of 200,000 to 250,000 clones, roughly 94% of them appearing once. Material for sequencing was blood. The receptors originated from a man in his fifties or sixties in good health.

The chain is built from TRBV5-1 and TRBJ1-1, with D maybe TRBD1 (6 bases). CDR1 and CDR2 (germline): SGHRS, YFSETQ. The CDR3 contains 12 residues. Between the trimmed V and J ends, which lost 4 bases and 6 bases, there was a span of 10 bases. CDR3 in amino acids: CASSLQGPEAFF. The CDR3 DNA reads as TGCGCCAGCAGCCTACAGGGCCCTGAAGCTTTCTTT.

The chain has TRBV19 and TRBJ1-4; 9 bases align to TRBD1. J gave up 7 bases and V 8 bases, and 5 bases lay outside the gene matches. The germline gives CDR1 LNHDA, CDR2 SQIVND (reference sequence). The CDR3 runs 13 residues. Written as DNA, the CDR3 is TGTGCCAGTTCGGACAGGGGTGGTGAAAAACTGTTTTTT. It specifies CASSDRGGEKLFF. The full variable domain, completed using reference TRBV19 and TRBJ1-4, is DGGITQSPKYLFRKEGQNVTLSCEQNLNHDAMYWYRQDPGQGLRLIYYSQIVNDFQKGDIAEGYSVSREKKESFPLTVTSAQKNPTAFYLCASSDRGGEKLFFGSGTQLSVL.

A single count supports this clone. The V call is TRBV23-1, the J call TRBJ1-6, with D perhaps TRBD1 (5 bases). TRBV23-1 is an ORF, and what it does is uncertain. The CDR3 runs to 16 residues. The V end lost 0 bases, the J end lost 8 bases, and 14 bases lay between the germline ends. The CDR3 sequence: CASSQSGEFSDSPLHF. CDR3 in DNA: TGCGCCAGCAGTCAATCAGGGGAGTTTTCTGATTCACCCCTCCACTTT.

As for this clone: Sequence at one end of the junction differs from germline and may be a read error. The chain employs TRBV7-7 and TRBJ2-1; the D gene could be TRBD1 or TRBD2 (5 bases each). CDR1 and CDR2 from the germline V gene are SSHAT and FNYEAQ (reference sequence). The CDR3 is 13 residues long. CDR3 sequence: CASSLASGHEQFF. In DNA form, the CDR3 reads TGTGCTAGCAGCTTAGCGTCGGGGCATGAGCAGTTCTTC.

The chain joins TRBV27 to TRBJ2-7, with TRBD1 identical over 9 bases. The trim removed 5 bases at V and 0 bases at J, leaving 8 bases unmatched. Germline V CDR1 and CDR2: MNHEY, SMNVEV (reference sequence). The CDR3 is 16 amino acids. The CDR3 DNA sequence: TGTGCCAGCAGTAAGAGTGACAGGGGGACCTCCTACGAGCAGTACTTC. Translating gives CASSKSDRGTSYEQYF.

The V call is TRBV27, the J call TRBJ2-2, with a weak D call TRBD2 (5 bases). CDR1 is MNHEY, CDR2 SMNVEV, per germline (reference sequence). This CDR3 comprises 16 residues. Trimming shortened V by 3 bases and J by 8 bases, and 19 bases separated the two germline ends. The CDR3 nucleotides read TGTGCCAGCAGTTTTCACCCCGGAGTGAGGGCTGGGGAGCTGTTTTTT. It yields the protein CASSFHPGVRAGELFF.

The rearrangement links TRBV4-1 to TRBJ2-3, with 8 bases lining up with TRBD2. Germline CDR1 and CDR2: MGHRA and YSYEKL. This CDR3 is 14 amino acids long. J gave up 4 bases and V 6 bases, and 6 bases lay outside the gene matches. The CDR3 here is CASSRGLVADTQYF. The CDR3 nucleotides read TGCGCCAGCAGTCGGGGACTAGTCGCAGATACGCAGTATTTT.